The entry below describes one T cell receptor beta chain. The antigen remains unidentified. Then a second PCR, running roughly 6 to 12 cycles, was carried out with a sample-barcoded 5' primer and a J-beta primer mix. Unique molecular identifiers of 12 random nucleotides labeled each cDNA. TCRdb reprocessed the 5' RACE reads with MiXCR, giving one entry per CDR3 protein. This table has 800,000 to 900,000 distinct CDR3 sequences, less than 80% appearing once. The entry originates in a study of blood T cells in healthy people across ages. Study-wide results and caveats: In long-lived donors, naive CD4+ cell counts and diversity exceeded those of aged donors.

This CDR3 has 15 residues. V was clipped by 9 bases and J by 1 base, with 17 bases between them. This TCR came from a man younger than 45 in good health. The sequenced sample consisted of blood. This chain connects TRBV12-3 or TRBV12-4 to TRBJ2-3; D is perhaps TRBD1 (6 bases). CDR3 loop: CASLRGRGGTDTQYF. The CDR3 DNA reads TGTGCCAGTTTAAGGGGGAGAGGGGGCACAGATACGCAGTATTTT.